The 27 T cell receptor beta chains presented below share a single source sample, sequenced in a study of human T cells and chemical hapten exposure. In TCRdb, the RACE reads were re-called with MiXCR into one record per CDR3 protein. The sample records roughly 70,000 distinct CDR3 sequences, 32% being singletons. Described time point: patch test 1, 2 weeks after DPC sensitization. Treatment indicated: therapeutic diphenylcyclopropenone sensitization with weekly scalp DPC. This material consisted of whole blood, taken in connection with sensitization to the hapten diphenylcyclopropenone (DPC). The receptors originated from a man aged 35-49 years with alopecia areata. Some clones in this sample may be carry-over from other donors' samples.

The CDR3 sequence is CASSQNSGRISYEQYF. CDR3 DNA sequence: TGTGCCAGCAGCCAAAATAGCGGGAGGATCTCCTACGAGCAGTACTTC. V usage is TRBV4-2 and J usage is TRBJ2-7; 10 nucleotides line up with TRBD2. The CDR3 spans 16 residues. J gave up 0 bases and V 2 bases, and 4 bases lay outside the gene matches. CDR1 is LGHNA, CDR2 YNFKEQ, per germline.

The chain uses TRBV20-1 and TRBJ2-4, with D hard to call. Trimming stripped 0 bases from V and 0 bases from J, with 9 bases between. CDR1 is DFQATT and CDR2 is SNEGSKA in the germline V gene (reference sequence). The CDR3 is 15 amino acids. CDR3 sequence reads: CSARESYLAKNIQYF. The CDR3 DNA reads TGCAGTGCTAGAGAGAGTTACCTAGCCAAAAACATTCAGTACTTC.

In DNA form, the CDR3 reads TGTGCCAGCAGCCCGGAGTTTTGGTCCTACGAGCAGTACTTC. Protein: CASSPEFWSYEQYF. This chain uses TRBV9 with TRBJ2-7; D unresolved. This CDR3 has 14 residues. Germline CDR1 reads SGDLS; CDR2 reads YYNGEE. Trimming left V 4 bases short and J 1 base short, with 12 bases between. Drawing the rest from reference TRBV9 and TRBJ2-7, the complete variable domain is DSGVTQTPKHLITATGQRVTLRCSPRSGDLSVYWYQQSLDQGLQFLIQYYNGEERAKGNILERFSAQQFPDLHSELNLSSLELGDSALYFCASSPEFWSYEQYFGPGTRLTVT.

This clonotype was seen a few times. V and J are TRBV4-2 and TRBJ1-1, with D perhaps TRBD1 (5 bases). Germline V gene lookup returns CDR1 LGHNA and CDR2 YNFKEQ. Deletions cut 0 bases from V and 4 bases from J, with 12 bases between. This CDR3 contains 15 residues. The CDR3, as DNA: TGTGCCAGCAGCCAAGAGGGTACCGGGGGCACTGAAGCTTTCTTT. Its protein product is CASSQEGTGGTEAFF.

The V gene is TRBV6-2 or TRBV6-3, the J gene TRBJ2-3; 7 bases line up with TRBD2. Germline V gene sequence: CDR1 MNHEY, CDR2 SVGEGT. The CDR3 runs 16 residues. The trim removed 1 base at V and 0 bases at J, leaving 4 bases unmatched. DNA of the CDR3: TGTGCCAGCAGTTACTTCCTTAGCGGGAGCACAGATACGCAGTATTTT. Translating it yields CASSYFLSGSTDTQYF.

The rearrangement joins TRBV24-1 to TRBJ2-2, with TRBD2 as a possible D gene (5 bases). Germline V CDR1 and CDR2: KGHDR, SFDVKD. The CDR3 loop spans 16 amino acids. V lost 4 bases to trimming and J lost 0 bases, with 11 bases between them. The DNA of the CDR3 is TGTGCCACCAGTGACCCCGACGGGACGAACACCGGGGAGCTGTTTTTT. Translating it yields CATSDPDGTNTGELFF.

This clonotype was detected a few times. The rearrangement links TRBV28 to TRBJ2-1; possible D gene TRBD1, 5 bases. The V gene lost 2 bases and the J gene lost 5 bases, with 16 bases spanning the gap. Germline values: CDR1 MDHEN, CDR2 SYDVKM. The CDR3 has 16 residues. In nucleotides, the CDR3 is TGTGCCAGCAGTTTACGTGGGGCAGGGTCCGACAATGAGCAGTTCTTC. It encodes CASSLRGAGSDNEQFF.

With regard to this clonotype: Mismatch with germline at one junction end may stem from a read error. The chain links TRBV6-2 or TRBV6-3 to TRBJ1-5; TRBD1 agrees at 8 bases. Germline loops: CDR1 MNHEY, CDR2 SVGEGT. There are 17 residues in the CDR3. The CDR3: CASSYSTGGDSYQPQHF. Here the CDR3 DNA reads TGTGCCAGCAGTTACTCAACAGGGGGTGATAGCTATCAGCCCCAGCATTTT.

The sample holds one count of this clonotype. This rearrangement joins TRBV9 to TRBJ2-4; 15 bases agree with TRBD2. Germline V gene lookup returns CDR1 SGDLS and CDR2 YYNGEE. With V trimmed by 3 bases and J by 2 bases, 6 bases remained unmatched. This CDR3 comprises 18 residues. CDR3 coding DNA: TGTGCCAGCAGCGCGGGACTAGCGGGAGGTGGGACCAAAAACATTCAGTACTTC. It encodes CASSAGLAGGGTKNIQYF.

This clonotype was seen a few times. The V and J genes are TRBV4-2 and TRBJ2-7; TRBD2 is a possible D gene (6 bases). V lost 3 bases, J lost 5 bases, and 17 bases lay in between. Germline V gene lookup returns CDR1 LGHNA and CDR2 YNFKEQ. The CDR3 has 15 amino acids. The CDR3 region has the DNA TGTGCCAGCAGCCACTATACTAGCAGCCGGAACGAGCAGTACTTC. This encodes CASSHYTSSRNEQYF.

This clonotype appeared a few times. This sequence joins TRBV20-1 and TRBJ1-6; D is perhaps TRBD1 (6 bases). CDR3 length: 15 residues. Germline V gene sequence: CDR1 DFQATT, CDR2 SNEGSKA (reference sequence). Trimming cost V 4 bases and J 8 bases, with 18 bases left between them. This CDR3 is CSATGAGFLDSPLHF. The CDR3 nucleotides read TGCAGTGCTACAGGGGCAGGGTTTTTGGATTCACCCCTCCACTTT.

This clonotype appeared a few times. The genes are TRBV20-1 and TRBJ2-3; D remains unclear. CDR3 length equals 12 residues. The germline V gene encodes CDR1 DFQATT and CDR2 SNEGSKA (reference sequence). The V end was cut by 3 bases, the J end by 6 bases, with 10 bases between. The chain's CDR3 is CSARESTDTQYF. CDR3 DNA: TGCAGTGCTAGGGAGTCGACTGATACGCAGTATTTT.

V gene TRBV28 combines with J gene TRBJ1-5; D unclear. The CDR3 sequence is 14 residues long. Trimming cost V 1 base and J 7 bases, with 11 bases left between them. CDR1 is MDHEN and CDR2 is SYDVKM in the germline V gene. The CDR3 DNA follows: TGTGCCAGCAGTTTATTGGGCTTAGGGCAGCCCCAGCATTTT. Its protein is CASSLLGLGQPQHF.

Only a few counts were recorded for this clonotype. The chain employs TRBV5-4 and TRBJ2-1; the D gene is possibly TRBD1 (6 bases). Germline loops: CDR1 SGHNT, CDR2 YYREEE (reference sequence). This CDR3 is built from 14 residues. Between the trimmed V and J ends, which lost 0 bases and 10 bases, there was a span of 14 bases. The CDR3 coding sequence is TGTGCCAGCAGCTTGGCCCAGGGGATTGGGGAGCAGTTCTTC. Translation: CASSLAQGIGEQFF.

There are a few counts of this clonotype. J is TRBJ2-7 and V is TRBV27; TRBD1 might be the D (5 bases). Deletions cut 6 bases from V and 5 bases from J, with 17 bases between. The CDR3 totals 14 residues. Per the germline V gene, CDR1 is MNHEY and CDR2 is SMNVEV (reference sequence). The CDR3 DNA reads as TGTGCCAGCAGCCGGTGGGGCCAGGGCGACGAGCAGTACTTC. This codes for CASSRWGQGDEQYF.

This clonotype was seen more than once but under ten times. The rearrangement uses TRBV12-3 or TRBV12-4 and TRBJ1-5; 8 bases match TRBD1. The CDR3 is 14 residues long. V was clipped by 5 bases and J by 7 bases; unmatched bases: 7. The CDR3 here is CASSGNRGNQPQHF. The CDR3 DNA reads as TGTGCCAGCAGTGGAAACAGGGGGAACCAGCCCCAGCATTTT.

This clonotype was found a few times. The chain links TRBV10-1 to TRBJ2-7; TRBD1 matches 8 bases. V was clipped by 6 bases and J by 7 bases; unmatched bases: 14. The CDR3 has 15 residues. The germline V gene has CDR1 WNHNN and CDR2 SYGVQD (reference sequence). The CDR3 DNA reads TGCGCCAGCAGCGTTAACCGGGACAGGTCTCCGGAGCAGTACTTC. This encodes CASSVNRDRSPEQYF.

This chain connects TRBV20-1 to TRBJ1-1; 8 bases map to TRBD1. Per germline, CDR1 DFQATT and CDR2 SNEGSKA (reference sequence). The CDR3 is made up of 16 amino acids. With V trimmed by 0 bases and J by 3 bases, 9 bases remained unmatched. CDR3 in DNA: TGCAGTGCTAGAGATGTAGCAGGGGGCGCGGACACTGAAGCTTTCTTT. It is translated as CSARDVAGGADTEAFF.

The chain combines TRBV6-2 or TRBV6-3 with TRBJ2-1; a possible D gene is TRBD1 (6 bases). The CDR3 has 11 amino acids. Germline V CDR1 and CDR2: MNHEY, SVGEGT. V was clipped by 3 bases and J by 13 bases, with 10 bases between them. The CDR3: CASSYGTLQFF. CDR3 nucleotides: TGTGCCAGCAGTTATGGGACACTCCAGTTCTTC.

As concerns this clonotype: A read error is possible here, since a much larger clone lies one base away. The J gene is TRBJ2-7, the V gene TRBV12-3 or TRBV12-4; weak D call: TRBD1 (6 bases). The CDR3 covers 13 residues. The V end was cut by 4 bases, the J end by 0 bases, with 7 bases between. The CDR3 region is CASSSDSSYEQYF. In nucleotides, the CDR3 is TGTGCCAGCAGTTCGGACAGCTCCTACGAGCAGTACTTC.

V is TRBV12-3 or TRBV12-4 and J is TRBJ2-1, with TRBD2 matching 11 bases. Trimming at V came to 7 bases and at J to 7 bases, leaving 12 bases not matched to a gene. The CDR3 has 16 residues. CDR3 DNA: TGTGCCAGCACCCAAGGAACTAGCGGGAGAGGGAATGAGCAGTTCTTC. Its translation is CASTQGTSGRGNEQFF.

About this clonotype: Lacking the conserved final phenylalanine or tryptophan, this CDR3 likely reflects a read error. The V and J genes are TRBV6-2 or TRBV6-3 and TRBJ1-1; D is ambiguous. CDR3 length equals 13 residues. Per the germline V gene, CDR1 is MNHEY and CDR2 is SVGEGT. V was clipped by 2 bases and J by 1 base, with 5 bases between them. The CDR3 reads CASSYGGNTEAFL. The CDR3 DNA follows: TGTGCCAGCAGTTACGGAGGGAACACTGAAGCTTTCCTT.

This sequence joins TRBV28 and TRBJ2-7; possible D gene TRBD2, 6 bases. The CDR3 is made up of 18 amino acids. Trimming took 10 bases from V and 1 from J, leaving 29 bases between them. Germline values: CDR1 MDHEN, CDR2 SYDVKM. The CDR3 spells CAISPPFVRGGRSYEQYF. The CDR3 DNA follows: TGTGCCATCTCCCCCCCCTTTGTGAGAGGAGGGCGGTCCTACGAGCAGTACTTC.

The chain recombines TRBV12-3 or TRBV12-4 with TRBJ2-7, with 11 bases aligning to TRBD2. The V gene end was trimmed by 3 bases and the J gene end by 3 bases; junction bases not matched to a gene: 7. This CDR3 has 16 amino acids. CDR3 coding DNA: TGTGCCAGCAGTTTCTCCCTTAGCGGGAGGGGCTACGAGCAGTACTTC. As protein: CASSFSLSGRGYEQYF.

The chain is built from TRBV6-1 and TRBJ1-5; 9 nucleotides line up with TRBD1. The CDR3 contains 15 residues. Trimming took 7 bases from V and 3 from J; bases not matched to a gene: 7. CDR1 MNHNS and CDR2 SASEGT come from the germline V gene. The CDR3 DNA is TGTGCCAGCACTACGGGACAGGGAATCAATCAGCCCCAGCATTTT. The encoded protein is CASTTGQGINQPQHF.

The V gene is TRBV18, the J gene TRBJ2-6; 10 bases line up with TRBD1. V was clipped by 4 bases and J by 2 bases; unmatched bases: 8. Germline V gene data show CDR1 as KGHSH and CDR2 as LQKENI. The CDR3 spans 18 residues. The CDR3 DNA is TGTGCCAGCTCACTGGACAGGGGGGGGAAGACTGGGGCCAACGTCCTGACTTTC. Protein product: CASSLDRGGKTGANVLTF.

This clonotype was recorded only once. CDR3 bases: TGTGCCAGCAGCTCACCGGGACTAGCGGTCCACGAGCAGTACTTC. Translating it yields CASSSPGLAVHEQYF. The chain carries TRBV7-9 and TRBJ2-7, with TRBD2 matching over 11 bases. Germline V lookup: CDR1 SEHNR, CDR2 FQNEAQ (reference sequence). V lost 4 bases, J lost 5 bases, and 7 bases stayed unmatched. The CDR3 length is 15 residues. The full variable domain, with the rest looked up from reference TRBV7-9 and TRBJ2-7, is DTGVSQNPRHKITKRGQNVTFRCDPISEHNRLYWYRQTLGQGPEFLTYFQNEAQLEKSRLLSDRFSAERPKGSFSTLEIQRTEQGDSAMYLCASSSPGLAVHEQYFGPGTRLTVT.